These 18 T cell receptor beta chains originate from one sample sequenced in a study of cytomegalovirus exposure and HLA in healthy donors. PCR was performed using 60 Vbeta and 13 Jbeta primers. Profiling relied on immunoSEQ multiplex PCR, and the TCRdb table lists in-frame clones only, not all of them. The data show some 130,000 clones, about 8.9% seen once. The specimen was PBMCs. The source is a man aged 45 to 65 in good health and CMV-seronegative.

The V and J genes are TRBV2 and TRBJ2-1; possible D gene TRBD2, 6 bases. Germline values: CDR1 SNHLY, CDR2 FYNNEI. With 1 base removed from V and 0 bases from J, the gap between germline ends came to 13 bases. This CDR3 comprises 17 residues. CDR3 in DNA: TGTGCCAGCAGTGAAGGTGGAGCGGGTCGCTCCTACAATGAGCAGTTCTTC. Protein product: CASSEGGAGRSYNEQFF.

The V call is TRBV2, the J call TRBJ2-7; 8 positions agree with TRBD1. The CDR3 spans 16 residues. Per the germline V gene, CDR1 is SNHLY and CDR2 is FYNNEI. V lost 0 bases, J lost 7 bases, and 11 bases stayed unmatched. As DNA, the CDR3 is TGTGCCAGCAGTGAAGCCGGGACAGGCGGCTTTAATGAGCAGTACTTC. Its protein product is CASSEAGTGGFNEQYF.

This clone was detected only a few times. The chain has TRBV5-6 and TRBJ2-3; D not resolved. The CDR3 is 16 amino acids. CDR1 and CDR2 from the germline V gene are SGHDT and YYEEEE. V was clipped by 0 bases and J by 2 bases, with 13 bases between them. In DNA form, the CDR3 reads TGTGCCAGCAGCTTGGGTTTCAGTGCTCCCACAGATACGCAGTATTTT. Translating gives CASSLGFSAPTDTQYF.

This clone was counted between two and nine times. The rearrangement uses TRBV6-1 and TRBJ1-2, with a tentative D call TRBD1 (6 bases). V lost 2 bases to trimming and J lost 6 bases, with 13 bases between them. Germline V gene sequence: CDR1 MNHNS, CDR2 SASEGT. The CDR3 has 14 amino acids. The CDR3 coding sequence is TGTGCCAGCAGTGAAAGGGGGACTACCGATGGCTACACCTTC. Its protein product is CASSERGTTDGYTF.

Here the CDR3 reads CASSQTSGRARELFF. CDR3 nucleotide sequence: TGCGCCAGCAGCCAGACTAGCGGGAGAGCGCGGGAGCTGTTTTTT. The V gene is TRBV4-1, the J gene TRBJ2-2, with 12 bases that match TRBD2. The CDR3 is made up of 15 amino acids. The germline V gene has CDR1 MGHRA and CDR2 YSYEKL. The J segment lost 9 bases and the V segment lost 3 bases, leaving 5 bases of the junction unmatched.

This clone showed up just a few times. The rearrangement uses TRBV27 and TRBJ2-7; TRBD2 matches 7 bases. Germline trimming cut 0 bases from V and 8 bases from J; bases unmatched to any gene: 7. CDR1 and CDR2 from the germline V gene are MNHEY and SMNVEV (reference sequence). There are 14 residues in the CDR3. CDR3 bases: TGTGCCAGCAGTTTATCCCACGGGGAGGGCCAGCAGTACTTC. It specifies CASSLSHGEGQQYF.

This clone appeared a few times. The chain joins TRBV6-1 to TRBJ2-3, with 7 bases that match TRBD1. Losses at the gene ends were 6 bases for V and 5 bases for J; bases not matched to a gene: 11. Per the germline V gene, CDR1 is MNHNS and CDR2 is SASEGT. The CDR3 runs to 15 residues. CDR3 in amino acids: CASSAHLQGKDTQYF. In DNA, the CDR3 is TGTGCCAGCAGCGCCCACCTACAGGGGAAAGATACGCAGTATTTT.

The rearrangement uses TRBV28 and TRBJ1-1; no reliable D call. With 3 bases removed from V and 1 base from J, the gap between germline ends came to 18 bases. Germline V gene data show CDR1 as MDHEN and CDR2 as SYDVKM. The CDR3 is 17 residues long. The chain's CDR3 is CASSLLLAATRNTEAFF. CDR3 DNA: TGTGCCAGCAGTTTGCTCTTAGCTGCGACTAGGAACACTGAAGCTTTCTTT. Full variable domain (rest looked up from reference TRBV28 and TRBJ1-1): DVKVTQSSRYLVKRTGEKVFLECVQDMDHENMFWYRQDPGLGLRLIYFSYDVKMKEKGDIPEGYSVSREKKERFSLILESASTNQTSMYLCASSLLLAATRNTEAFFGQGTRLTVV.

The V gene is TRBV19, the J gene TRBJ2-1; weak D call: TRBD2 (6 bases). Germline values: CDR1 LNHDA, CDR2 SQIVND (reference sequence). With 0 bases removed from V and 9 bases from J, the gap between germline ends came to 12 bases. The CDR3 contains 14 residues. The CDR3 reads CASSIDRRESEQFF. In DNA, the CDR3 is TGTGCCAGTAGTATAGATAGGAGGGAGAGTGAGCAGTTCTTC.

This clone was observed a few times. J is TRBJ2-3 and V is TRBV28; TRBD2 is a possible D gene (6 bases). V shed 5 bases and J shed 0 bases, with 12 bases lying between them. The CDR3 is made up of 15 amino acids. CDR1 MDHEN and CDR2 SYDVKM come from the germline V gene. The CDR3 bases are TGTGCCAGCAGTCCCCCGGGGGACAGCACAGATACGCAGTATTTT. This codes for CASSPPGDSTDTQYF.

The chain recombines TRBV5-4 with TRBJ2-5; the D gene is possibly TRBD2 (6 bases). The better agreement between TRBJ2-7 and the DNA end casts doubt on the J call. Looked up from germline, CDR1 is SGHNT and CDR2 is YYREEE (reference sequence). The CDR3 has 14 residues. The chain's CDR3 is CASSEPGDPYEQYF. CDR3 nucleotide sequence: TGTGCCAGCAGCGAACCGGGAGACCCCTACGAGCAGTACTTC.

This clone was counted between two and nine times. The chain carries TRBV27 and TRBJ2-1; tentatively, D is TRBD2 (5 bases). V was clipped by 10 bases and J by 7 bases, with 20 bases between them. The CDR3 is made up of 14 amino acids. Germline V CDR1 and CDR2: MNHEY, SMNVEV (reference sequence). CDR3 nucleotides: TGTGCCACCGAAAGGTGGGGAGAGGGAAATGAGCAGTTCTTC. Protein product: CATERWGEGNEQFF.

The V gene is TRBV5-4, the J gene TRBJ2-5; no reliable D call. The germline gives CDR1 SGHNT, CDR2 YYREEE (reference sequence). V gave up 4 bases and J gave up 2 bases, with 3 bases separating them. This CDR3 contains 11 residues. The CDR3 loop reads CASSRQETQYF. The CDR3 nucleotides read TGTGCCAGCAGCCGGCAAGAGACCCAGTACTTC.

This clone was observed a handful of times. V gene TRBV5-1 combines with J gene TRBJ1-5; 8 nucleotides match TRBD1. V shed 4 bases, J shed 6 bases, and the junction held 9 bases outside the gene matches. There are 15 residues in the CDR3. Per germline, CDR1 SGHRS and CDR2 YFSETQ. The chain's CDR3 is CASSLSGGVGQPQHF. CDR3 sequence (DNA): TGCGCCAGCAGCCTATCAGGGGGCGTGGGTCAGCCCCAGCATTTT.

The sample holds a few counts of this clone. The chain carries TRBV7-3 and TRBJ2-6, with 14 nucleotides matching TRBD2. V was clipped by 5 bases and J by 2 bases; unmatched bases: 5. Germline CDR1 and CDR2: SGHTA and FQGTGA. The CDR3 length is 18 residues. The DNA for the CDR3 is TGTGCCAGCAGCCAGGGACTAGCGGGAGCCCCTGGGGCCAACGTCCTGACTTTC. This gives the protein CASSQGLAGAPGANVLTF.

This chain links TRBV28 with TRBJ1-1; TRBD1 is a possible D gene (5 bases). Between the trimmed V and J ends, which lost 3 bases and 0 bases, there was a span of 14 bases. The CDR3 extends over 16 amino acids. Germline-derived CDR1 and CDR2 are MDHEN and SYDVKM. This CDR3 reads CASSFPPGGLNTEAFF. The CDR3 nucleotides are TGTGCCAGCAGTTTCCCCCCCGGGGGGTTGAACACTGAAGCTTTCTTT.

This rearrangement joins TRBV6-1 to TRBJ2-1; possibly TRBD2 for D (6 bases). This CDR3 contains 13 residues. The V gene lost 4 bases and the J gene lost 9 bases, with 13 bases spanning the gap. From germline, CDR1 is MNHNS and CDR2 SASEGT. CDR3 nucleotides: TGTGCCAGCAGTGCGACTAGTAGGGGTGAGCAGTTCTTC. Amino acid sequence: CASSATSRGEQFF.

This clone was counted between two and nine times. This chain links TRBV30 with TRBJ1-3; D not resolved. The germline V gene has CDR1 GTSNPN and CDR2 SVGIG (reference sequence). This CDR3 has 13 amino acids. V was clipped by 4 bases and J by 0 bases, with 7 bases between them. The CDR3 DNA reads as TGTGCCTGGAATCGGGTCTCTGGAAACACCATATATTTT. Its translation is CAWNRVSGNTIYF. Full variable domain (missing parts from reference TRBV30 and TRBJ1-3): SQTIHQWPATLVQPVGSPLSLECTVEGTSNPNLYWYRQAAGRGLQLLFYSVGIGQISSEVPQNLSASRPQDRQFILSSKKLLLSDSGFYLCAWNRVSGNTIYFGEGSWLTVV.